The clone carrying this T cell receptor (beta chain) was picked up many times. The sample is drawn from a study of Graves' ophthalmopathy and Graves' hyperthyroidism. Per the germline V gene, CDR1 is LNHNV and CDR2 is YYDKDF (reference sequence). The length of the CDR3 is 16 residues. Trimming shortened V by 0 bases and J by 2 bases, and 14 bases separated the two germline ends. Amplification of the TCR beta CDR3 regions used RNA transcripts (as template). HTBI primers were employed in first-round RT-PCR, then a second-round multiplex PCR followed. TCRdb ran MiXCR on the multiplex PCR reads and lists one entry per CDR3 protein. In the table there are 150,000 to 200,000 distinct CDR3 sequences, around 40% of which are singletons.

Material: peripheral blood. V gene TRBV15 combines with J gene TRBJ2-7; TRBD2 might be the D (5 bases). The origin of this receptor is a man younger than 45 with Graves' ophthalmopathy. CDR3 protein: CATSRDVGRGPYEQYF. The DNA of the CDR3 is TGTGCCACCAGCAGAGATGTAGGGAGAGGGCCCTACGAGCAGTACTTC.